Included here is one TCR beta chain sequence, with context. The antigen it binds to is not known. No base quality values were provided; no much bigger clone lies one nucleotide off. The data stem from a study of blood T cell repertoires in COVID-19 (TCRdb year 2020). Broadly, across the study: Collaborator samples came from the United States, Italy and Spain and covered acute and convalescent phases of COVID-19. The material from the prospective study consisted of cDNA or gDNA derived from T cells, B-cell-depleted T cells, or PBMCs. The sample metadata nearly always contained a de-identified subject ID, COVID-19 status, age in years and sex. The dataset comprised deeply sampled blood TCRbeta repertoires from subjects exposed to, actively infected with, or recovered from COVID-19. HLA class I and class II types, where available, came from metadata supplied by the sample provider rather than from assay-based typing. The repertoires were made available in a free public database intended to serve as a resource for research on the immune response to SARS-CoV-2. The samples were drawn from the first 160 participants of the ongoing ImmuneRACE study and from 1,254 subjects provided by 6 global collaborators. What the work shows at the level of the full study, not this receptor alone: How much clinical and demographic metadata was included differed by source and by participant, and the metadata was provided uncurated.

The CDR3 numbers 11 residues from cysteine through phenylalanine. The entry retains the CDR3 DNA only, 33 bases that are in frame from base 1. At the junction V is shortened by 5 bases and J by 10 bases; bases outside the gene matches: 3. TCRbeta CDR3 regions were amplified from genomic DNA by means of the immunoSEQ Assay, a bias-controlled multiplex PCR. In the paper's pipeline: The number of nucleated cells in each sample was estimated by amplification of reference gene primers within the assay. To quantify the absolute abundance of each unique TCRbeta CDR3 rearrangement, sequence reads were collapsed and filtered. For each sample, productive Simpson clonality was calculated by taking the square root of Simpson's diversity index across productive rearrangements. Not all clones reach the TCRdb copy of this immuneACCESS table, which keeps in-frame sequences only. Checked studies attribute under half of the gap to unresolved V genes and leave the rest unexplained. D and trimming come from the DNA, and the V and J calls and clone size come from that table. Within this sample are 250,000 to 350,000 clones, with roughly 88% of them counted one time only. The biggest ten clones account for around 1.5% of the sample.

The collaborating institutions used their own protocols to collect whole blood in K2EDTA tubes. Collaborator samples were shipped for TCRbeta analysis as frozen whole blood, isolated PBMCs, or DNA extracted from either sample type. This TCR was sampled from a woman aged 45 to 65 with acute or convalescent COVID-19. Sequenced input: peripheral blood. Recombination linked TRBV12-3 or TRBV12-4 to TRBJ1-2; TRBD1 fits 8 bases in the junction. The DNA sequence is TGTGCCAGCAGTCGACAGGGGATCTACACCTTC. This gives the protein CASSRQGIYTF.